Sequencing of this TCR beta chain was carried out in a study of cytomegalovirus exposure and HLA in healthy donors. Overall study results and limits: A later analysis linked a missense DCLRE1C variant to TCR beta V- and J-gene trimming. Several top significant clusters appeared, in a later analysis, to be linked to common viral pathogens.

The PCR employed 60 Vbeta primers together with 13 Jbeta primers. Sequencing was performed with immunoSEQ multiplex PCR; in TCRdb, only in-frame clones are kept and a portion is missing. The table lists fewer than 150,000 clones, 73% of them singletons. With respect to this clone: Its target is unknown.

In germline, CDR1 is MDHEN, CDR2 SYDVKM. The CDR3 is 16 amino acids. V lost 5 bases and J lost 1, with 18 bases in between. Sequencing input: PBMCs. The receptor was derived from a woman between 35 and 50 years old in good health and CMV-seronegative. The gene calls are TRBV28 and TRBJ2-7; the D gene is possibly TRBD1 (5 bases). CDR3 sequence (DNA): TGTGCCAGCAGTCCAGGTTTTTGGGGCTCTTCCTACGAGCAGTACTTC. Translated: CASSPGFWGSSYEQYF. The complete variable domain, with remaining parts taken from reference TRBV28 and TRBJ2-7, reads DVKVTQSSRYLVKRTGEKVFLECVQDMDHENMFWYRQDPGLGLRLIYFSYDVKMKEKGDIPEGYSVSREKKERFSLILESASTNQTSMYLCASSPGFWGSSYEQYFGPGTRLTVT.